These 6 T cell receptor beta chains originate from one sample sequenced in a study of cytomegalovirus exposure and HLA in healthy donors. 60 Vbeta and 13 Jbeta primers were used in PCR. TCRdb's table, derived via immunoSEQ multiplex PCR, lists solely in-frame clones and lacks some. The sample consists of about 93,000 clones, around 76% of them appearing once. Sequencing input: PBMCs. The receptors shown here come from a man between 25 and 39 years old in good health and CMV-seronegative.

The rearrangement uses TRBV7-2 and TRBJ1-2, with TRBD1 identical over 7 bases. V trimming: 4 bases; J trimming: 4 bases; junction bases outside the gene matches: 6. Germline lookup yields CDR1 SGHTA and CDR2 FQGNSA. The CDR3 has 14 residues. The CDR3 DNA sequence: TGTGCCAGCAGCTCCCGACAGGGCAGCTATGGCTACACCTTC. The encoded protein is CASSSRQGSYGYTF. The full variable domain, rest sourced from reference TRBV7-2 and TRBJ1-2, is GAGVSQSPSNKVTEKGKDVELRCDPISGHTALYWYRQSLGQGLEFLIYFQGNSAPDKSGLPSDRFSAERTGGSVSTLTIQRTQQEDSAVYLCASSSRQGSYGYTFGSGTRLTVV.

This clone was counted only a few times. The gene calls are TRBV6-5 and TRBJ2-3, with D perhaps TRBD1 (6 bases). V was cut by 0 bases and J by 1 base, with 8 bases left in between. The CDR3 loop spans 15 amino acids. Germline lookup yields CDR1 MNHEY and CDR2 SVGAGI. The CDR3 loop is CASSYSAGGTDTQYF. In DNA, the CDR3 is TGTGCCAGCAGTTACTCGGCAGGGGGCACAGATACGCAGTATTTT.

The V gene is TRBV5-1, the J gene TRBJ1-2; 9 bases line up with TRBD1. This CDR3 region has 14 residues. Germline CDR1 and CDR2: SGHRS and YFSETQ. After removal of 4 bases from V and 8 bases from J, the junction contained 9 bases not matched to a gene. This CDR3 is CASSMDPGTGGYTF. Here the CDR3 DNA reads TGCGCCAGCAGCATGGATCCGGGGACAGGGGGCTACACCTTC.

V gene TRBV5-4 combines with J gene TRBJ2-5; D is ambiguous. Trimming removed 4 bases from V and 2 bases from J, with 15 bases in between. This CDR3 is 15 amino acids long. CDR1 SGHNT and CDR2 YYREEE come from the germline V gene (reference sequence). The CDR3 is CASSPERRLQETQYF. In DNA, the CDR3 is TGTGCCAGCAGCCCCGAGAGGAGACTTCAAGAGACCCAGTACTTC. The variable domain in full, with the rest retrieved from reference TRBV5-4 and TRBJ2-5, is ETGVTQSPTHLIKTRGQQVTLRCSSQSGHNTVSWYQQALGQGPQFIFQYYREEENGRGNFPPRFSGLQFPNYSSELNVNALELDDSALYLCASSPERRLQETQYFGPGTRLLVL.

This sequence joins TRBV5-8 and TRBJ2-7, with 7 bases that match TRBD1. J was trimmed by 9 bases and V by 0 bases; bases with no gene match: 12. The CDR3 is made up of 15 amino acids. Germline V gene lookup returns CDR1 SGHTS and CDR2 YDEGEE. The CDR3 DNA reads TGTGCCAGCAGCTTGGCCAGGAGACAGGGTATCGCGCAGTACTTC. The encoded protein is CASSLARRQGIAQYF.

The chain links TRBV11-2 to TRBJ2-1; 9 bases fit TRBD2. Trimming took 2 bases from V and 4 from J; bases not matched to a gene: 12. CDR1 is SGHAT and CDR2 is FQNNGV in the germline V gene. There are 18 residues in the CDR3. The DNA of the CDR3 is TGTGCCAGCAGCTTAATAATATCTCCTAGCGGGGCTTACAATGAGCAGTTCTTC. This translates into CASSLIISPSGAYNEQFF.